These T cell receptor beta chains were read from a single sample in a study of blood T cell repertoires in COVID-19. Assay used: immunoSEQ multiplex PCR; TCRdb lists only in-frame clones, some missing. The table lists approximately 70,000 clones, roughly 80% of them singletons. Sequenced material: peripheral blood. The origin of the receptors is an elderly woman with acute or convalescent COVID-19. Both conserved end residues are part of each CDR3. A D gene is named only where the DNA matches it firmly. Size is stated for part of the rows, as once, few or many counts, or as a class when the clone is expanded.

j_call clone_size cdr3_length v_call d_call cdr3_nt cdr3_aa
TRBJ1-4 . 16 TRBV28 TRBD1 TGTGCCAGCAGTCAGATCGACAGGGCAACTAATGAAAAACTGTTTTTT CASSQIDRATNEKLFF
TRBJ1-3 . 15 TRBV19 . TGTGCCAGTGGAGGTGTCGGGCTCTCTGGAAACACCATATATTTT CASGGVGLSGNTIYF
TRBJ2-2 . 14 TRBV25-1 TRBD1 TGTGCCAGCAGTGCGACAGGGGTCGCCGGGGAGCTGTTTTTT CASSATGVAGELFF
TRBJ1-1 . 13 TRBV12-5 . TGTGCTAGTTCAGGGACAAGGATCCTTGAAGCTTTCTTT CASSGTRILEAFF
TRBJ2-1 . 14 TRBV7-9 . TGTGCCAGCAGCACCCCTAAAGTCGAGAATGAGCAGTTCTTC CASSTPKVENEQFF
TRBJ2-3 . 16 TRBV24-1 TRBD2 TGTGCCACCAGTGGATTTGCAGCGGGGGGCACAGATACGCAGTATTTT CATSGFAAGGTDTQYF
TRBJ1-5 . 17 TRBV19 . TGTGCCAGTAGTAGCCCAACGCTGGCTCTAGGCAATCAGCCCCAGCATTTT CASSSPTLALGNQPQHF
TRBJ2-3 . 18 TRBV7-2 TRBD2 TGTGCCAGCAGCTTAGTTTTGACTAGCGGGCATGTTCCCGATACGCAGTATTTT CASSLVLTSGHVPDTQYF
TRBJ2-3 . 17 TRBV7-8 . TGTGCCAGCAGCTTAGGACCTACAGGGCTATTCACAGATACGCAGTATTTT CASSLGPTGLFTDTQYF
TRBJ2-3 few 14 TRBV5-4 . TGTGCCAGCAGCCCCGGAGCTGACACAGATACGCAGTATTTT CASSPGADTDTQYF
TRBJ1-2 . 14 TRBV4-3 TRBD1 TGCGCCAGCAGCCAAGTTACAGGGGTAAATGGCTACACCTTC CASSQVTGVNGYTF
TRBJ1-1 . 13 TRBV9 . TGTGCCAGCAGGGGCCAGAAGAACACTGAAGCTTTCTTT CASRGQKNTEAFF
TRBJ2-1 . 17 TRBV7-2 TRBD2 TGTGCCAGCAGCTTAGTGGGTAGCGGGAGTAGCTACAATGAGCAGTTCTTC CASSLVGSGSSYNEQFF
TRBJ1-6 . 16 TRBV14 TRBD1 TGTGCCAGCAGCCCGCTGTCTGGGACAGCTAATTCACCCCTCCACTTT CASSPLSGTANSPLHF
TRBJ2-1 few 12 TRBV30 TRBD2 TGTGCGTGGGACGGGAGGGGCAATGAGCAGTTCTTC CAWDGRGNEQFF
TRBJ2-3 . 13 TRBV6-4 . TGTGCCAGCAGTGACCAGACAGGAGATACGCAGTATTTT CASSDQTGDTQYF
TRBJ1-1 . 13 TRBV12-3/TRBV12-4 . TGTGCCAGCAGTTTTGTGGCAGGGTCTGAAGCTTTCTTT CASSFVAGSEAFF
TRBJ2-1 . 15 TRBV19 TRBD2 TGTGCCAGTAGCTTAGCGGGAGGGAACTGGAATGAGCAGTTCTTC CASSLAGGNWNEQFF
TRBJ1-1 . 14 TRBV28 . TGTGCCAGCAGTCTACTCTGGCAGGGCACTGAAGCTTTCTTT CASSLLWQGTEAFF
TRBJ2-7 once 15 TRBV9 TRBD2 TGTGCCAGCAGCGTAGGTGATAGCGGGAGATACGAGCAGTACTTC CASSVGDSGRYEQYF
TRBJ2-1 . 17 TRBV5-4 . TGTGCCAGCAGCTTGGGTCAGTGGGCAGGGTCATACAATGAGCAGTTCTTC CASSLGQWAGSYNEQFF
TRBJ2-1 . 17 TRBV10-3 TRBD2 TGTGCCATCAGTGAGTCGACGGCGGGAGCGACGTACAATGAGCAGTTCTTC CAISESTAGATYNEQFF
TRBJ1-2 . 13 TRBV21-1 . TGTGCCAGCAGCACCTACAGGGGGGCTGGCTACACCTTC CASSTYRGAGYTF
TRBJ2-2 . 14 TRBV10-3 . TGTGCCATCGGCCGGGAACAAAACACCGGGGAGCTGTTTTTT CAIGREQNTGELFF
TRBJ2-7 . 12 TRBV28 . TGTGCCAGCAGTTTACTACTCCCCGAGCAGTACTTC CASSLLLPEQYF
TRBJ1-1 . 16 TRBV7-6 TRBD1 TGTGCCAGCAGCTCCCACCCGGACAGGGGATTCACTGAAGCTTTCTTT CASSSHPDRGFTEAFF
TRBJ2-3 . 14 TRBV28 . TGTGCCAGCAGTTTATCGGGGAGCACAGATACGCAGTATTTT CASSLSGSTDTQYF
TRBJ2-7 once 14 TRBV18 . TGTGCCAGCTCACCAAAGGTGCGGGGCTACGAGCAGTACTTC CASSPKVRGYEQYF
TRBJ2-5 . 15 TRBV7-6 TRBD2 TGTGCCAGCAGCTCCAGAAAGCGGGAGCGGGTGACCCAGTACTTC CASSSRKRERVTQYF
TRBJ1-2 . 13 TRBV6-5 . TGTGCCAGCTGGAATGCGGGACACTATGGCTACACCTTC CASWNAGHYGYTF
TRBJ2-7 . 11 TRBV29-1 . TGCAGCGTTAACAGGCTCGACGAGCAGTACTTC CSVNRLDEQYF
TRBJ2-7 . 14 TRBV20-1 TRBD2 TGCAGTGCTAGTCCTAGCGGTCCCGGATACGAGCAGTACTTC CSASPSGPGYEQYF
TRBJ2-1 . 16 TRBV4-1 . TGCGCCAGCAGCCCCACCGGGGGTAGCTCCTACAATGAGCAGTTCTTC CASSPTGGSSYNEQFF
TRBJ2-2 . 18 TRBV18 TRBD2 TGTGCCAGCTCACGCGCACTAGCGGGAGGGCCATGGACCGGGGAGCTGTTTTTT CASSRALAGGPWTGELFF
TRBJ1-1 . 16 TRBV7-9 TRBD1 TGTGCCAGCAGAGATCCCGGGACAGGGACGGACACTGAAGCTTTCTTT CASRDPGTGTDTEAFF
TRBJ2-6 . 19 TRBV7-9 TRBD2 TGTGCCAGCAGCCACCCGGGGCGCGGGAGTAGCTCTGGGGCCAACGTCCTGACTTTC CASSHPGRGSSSGANVLTF
TRBJ2-2 . 18 TRBV7-9 TRBD2 TGTGCCAGCAGCTCAAGAGGATGGCGGGAGAGGAACACCGGGGAGCTGTTTTTT CASSSRGWRERNTGELFF
TRBJ2-1 many 15 TRBV4-3 . TGCGCCAGCAGCCAAGAAATGGGGACAAACAATGAGCAGTTCTTC CASSQEMGTNNEQFF
TRBJ2-1 . 13 TRBV7-9 . TGTGCCAGCAGCCCGCCCGAGGGCAATGAGCAGTTCTTC CASSPPEGNEQFF
TRBJ1-5 . 15 TRBV28 TRBD1 TGTGCCAGCAGTTTACAGACAGGGCTGAATCAGCCCCAGCATTTT CASSLQTGLNQPQHF
TRBJ1-3 . 17 TRBV5-4 . TGTGCCAGCAGCTTAAAGGGAACAAGGGGCTCTGGAAACACCATATATTTT CASSLKGTRGSGNTIYF
TRBJ1-1 . 15 TRBV19 . TGTGCCAGTAGTATCCGGAAGAGGAAGGACACTGAAGCTTTCTTT CASSIRKRKDTEAFF
TRBJ1-3 . 17 TRBV2 TRBD1 TGTGCCAGCAGAGGGGACAGGGGGCGAGGAGGTGGAAACACCATATATTTT CASRGDRGRGGGNTIYF
TRBJ1-5 . 18 TRBV3-1/TRBV3-2 TRBD1 TGTGCCAGCAGCCAAGAAATCGCTAAGGGACAGGGGCCTCAGCCCCAGCATTTT CASSQEIAKGQGPQPQHF
TRBJ2-3 . 15 TRBV2 TRBD2 TGTGCCAGCAGCGCCAGACTAGCGGGCACAGATACGCAGTATTTT CASSARLAGTDTQYF
TRBJ2-1 . 19 TRBV12-1 . TGTGCCAGCAGCCCAGGACTAGCGGGACTGACGAGCTCCTACAATGAGCAGTTCTTC CASSPGLAGLTSSYNEQFF
TRBJ1-6 few 13 TRBV7-9 . TGTGCCAGCAGCGGAGGGAGTAATTCACCCCTCCACTTT CASSGGSNSPLHF
TRBJ2-2 few 11 TRBV3-1/TRBV3-2 . TGTGCCAGCATGTCACTCGGGGAGCTGTTTTTT CASMSLGELFF
TRBJ1-5 . 15 TRBV19 TRBD1 TGTGCCAGTATGAGTCAGGGGGTGAGTAATCAGCCCCAGCATTTT CASMSQGVSNQPQHF
TRBJ2-5 . 16 TRBV11-2 TRBD2 TGTGCCAGCAGCCCTCGGGAGGGGGGGCTCTGGGAGACCCAGTACTTC CASSPREGGLWETQYF
TRBJ2-7 . 13 TRBV7-9 . TGTGCCAGCAGCTTGGGCGTACGGGGCGAGCAGTACTTC CASSLGVRGEQYF
TRBJ2-7 . 11 TRBV5-1 . TGCGCCAGCAGCGGACACTACGAGCAGTACTTC CASSGHYEQYF
TRBJ2-3 . 15 TRBV7-2 TRBD1 TGTGCCAGCAGCACCGGACAGGGTGTCACAGATACGCAGTATTTT CASSTGQGVTDTQYF
TRBJ1-6 . 14 TRBV6-5 TRBD1 TGTGCCAGCAGTTACTTAGGGGGCAGTTCACCCCTCCACTTT CASSYLGGSSPLHF
TRBJ1-5 . 18 TRBV21-1 . TGTGCCAGCCGGCGGACAGGGGGCAAGGTTTATAGCAATCAGCCCCAGCATTTT CASRRTGGKVYSNQPQHF
TRBJ2-1 . 15 TRBV11-2 TRBD1 TGTGCCAGCAGCTTGCATCGACAGGGTAGGAATGAGCAGTTCTTC CASSLHRQGRNEQFF
TRBJ2-1 . 12 TRBV10-3 . TGTGCCATCAGTGAGTCTCGGCGGGAGCAGTTCTTC CAISESRREQFF
TRBJ2-7 . 13 TRBV24-1 TRBD1 TGTGCCACCAGTGACGCTAACAGGGGCGAGCAGTACTTC CATSDANRGEQYF
TRBJ2-1 . 15 TRBV7-3 TRBD2 TGTGCCAGCAGCTTATCTAGCGGCCTCTACAATGAGCAGTTCTTC CASSLSSGLYNEQFF